This T cell receptor (beta chain) was found in a study of cytomegalovirus exposure and HLA in healthy donors. Deletions cut 0 bases from V and 5 bases from J, with 8 bases between. Germline loops: CDR1 SGDLS, CDR2 YYNGEE. The CDR3 length is 13 residues. The study ran its PCR with 60 Vbeta and 13 Jbeta primers. Libraries were prepared by immunoSEQ multiplex PCR; TCRdb keeps only in-frame clonotypes and omits some of them. The table records fewer than 150,000 clones, around 76% of them present only once. This clonotype was sampled from a man in his sixties in good health and CMV-seropositive. Sequences were obtained from PBMCs. The V and J genes are TRBV9 and TRBJ1-2, with D perhaps matching TRBD1 (5 bases). Here the CDR3 reads CASSVVAGYGYTF. The CDR3 DNA follows: TGTGCCAGCAGCGTAGTCGCAGGGTATGGCTACACCTTC.